Described below is a single T cell receptor (beta chain) sequence and its context. The sample is drawn from a study of blood T cell repertoires in COVID-19. About the research overall: Acute and convalescent COVID-19 samples came from the United States, Italy and Spain. The cDNA or gDNA used as material had been derived from T cells, B-cell-depleted T cells, or PBMCs.

Methods used by the authors: By means of reference gene primer amplification, nucleated cell counts were estimated. TCRdb's table, derived via immunoSEQ multiplex PCR, lists solely in-frame clones and lacks some. V and J calls and clone size are those listed in that table; D and trimming were worked out from the DNA. The table has around 20,000 clones, around 90% seen once; the top ten hold about 8%. The sequenced sample was peripheral blood. The clonotype was recovered from a human donor with active COVID-19. The donor label of this sample is uncertain.

CDR3 sequence: CAIPKGEGNIQYF. The CDR3 region has the DNA TGTGCCATCCCTAAGGGGGAGGGAAACATTCAGTACTTC. The chain joins TRBV2 to TRBJ2-4; D is possibly TRBD2 (7 bases). Germline V gene sequence: CDR1 SNHLY, CDR2 FYNNEI. There are 13 residues in the CDR3. The V and J ends lost 10 bases and 6 bases respectively, with 16 bases between them.